Below are 31 T cell receptor beta chains sequenced from a single sample in a study of early T cells in non-severe SARS-CoV-2 infection. MiXCR was run by TCRdb on the 5' RACE reads, yielding one entry per CDR3 protein. The sample gives about 21,000 distinct CDR3 sequences, under 4.5% of which show up once; roughly 1.6% is in the top ten. Sequenced sample: whole blood. Receptors originate from an adult who was a healthcare worker with PCR-confirmed SARS-CoV-2 infection or an uninfected control (not recorded which).

This clonotype was recorded many times. The V call is TRBV7-8, the J call TRBJ2-2, with a weak D call TRBD1 (5 bases). V was trimmed by 6 bases and J by 3 bases, leaving 14 bases between them. Germline V gives CDR1 SGHVS, CDR2 FQNEAQ. The CDR3 contains 15 residues. CDR3 sequence reads: CASRLPWGDTGELFF. CDR3 bases: TGTGCCAGCAGATTACCCTGGGGCGACACCGGGGAGCTGTTTTTT.

This clonotype was recorded many times. This chain connects TRBV6-5 to TRBJ1-6; the D is unclear. The germline CDR1 and CDR2 sequences are MNHEY and SVGAGI. The V gene lost 4 bases and the J gene lost 7 bases, with 17 bases spanning the gap. This CDR3 is 16 amino acids long. The CDR3 sequence: CASSFSTGNLNSPLHF. The CDR3 DNA follows: TGTGCCAGCAGTTTCTCTACCGGGAACTTGAATTCACCCCTCCACTTT.

The sample holds many counts of this clonotype. V and J are TRBV12-3 or TRBV12-4 and TRBJ1-4; 7 nucleotides line up with TRBD1. The length of the CDR3 is 15 residues. With V trimmed by 3 bases and J by 8 bases, 9 bases remained unmatched. CDR3 amino acids: CASSFFRQGMEKLFF. The CDR3 DNA follows: TGTGCCAGCAGTTTTTTTCGACAGGGTATGGAAAAACTGTTTTTT.

This clonotype was detected ten times or more. The V call is TRBV9, the J call TRBJ2-1; 10 nucleotides match TRBD2. V shed 0 bases, J shed 5 bases, and the junction held 2 bases outside the gene matches. Germline CDR1 is SGDLS and CDR2 is YYNGEE. This CDR3 has 15 residues. This chain's CDR3 is CASSVGSGGHNEQFF. CDR3 nucleotide sequence: TGTGCCAGCAGCGTAGGTAGCGGGGGGCACAATGAGCAGTTCTTC.

In this sample, this clonotype turned up many times. This chain connects TRBV27 to TRBJ2-5; either TRBD1 or TRBD2 may fit D (5 bases each). Trimming stripped 5 bases from V and 0 bases from J, with 10 bases between. The CDR3 is 14 amino acids. Germline CDR1 is MNHEY and CDR2 is SMNVEV (reference sequence). As DNA, the CDR3 is TGTGCCAGCAGTATGTGGGGGTACCAAGAGACCCAGTACTTC. Translated: CASSMWGYQETQYF.

This clonotype was recorded at least ten times. V is TRBV27 and J is TRBJ1-6, with D unclear. Germline V lookup: CDR1 MNHEY, CDR2 SMNVEV (reference sequence). Trimming stripped 7 bases from V and 6 bases from J, with 19 bases between. This CDR3 is 16 amino acids long. The CDR3 coding sequence is TGTGCCAGCACCCCGCCGGGCAGAGGACTTAATTCACCCCTCCACTTT. Its protein product is CASTPPGRGLNSPLHF.

This clonotype was seen many times. The CDR3 protein is CASRLTTGMNTEAFF. CDR3 nucleotide sequence: TGTGCCAGCAGACTGACGACAGGGATGAACACTGAAGCTTTCTTT. The chain couples TRBV5-4 to TRBJ1-1; 7 bases match TRBD1. The V gene's germline CDR1 is SGHNT and CDR2 YYREEE (reference sequence). V shed 5 bases, J shed 0 bases, and the junction held 7 bases outside the gene matches. CDR3 length equals 15 residues. Variable domain in full (rest from reference TRBV5-4 and TRBJ1-1): ETGVTQSPTHLIKTRGQQVTLRCSSQSGHNTVSWYQQALGQGPQFIFQYYREEENGRGNFPPRFSGLQFPNYSSELNVNALELDDSALYLCASRLTTGMNTEAFFGQGTRLTVV.

DNA of the CDR3: TGTGCCACCAGCAGCCCGGGGGGGCCCTACGAGCAGTACTTC. This encodes CATSSPGGPYEQYF. This rearrangement joins TRBV15 to TRBJ2-7, with 8 bases identical to TRBD2. Losses at the gene ends were 3 bases for V and 2 bases for J; bases not matched to a gene: 3. The CDR3 covers 14 residues. The germline V gene encodes CDR1 LNHNV and CDR2 YYDKDF (reference sequence).

With respect to this clonotype: Given a much more abundant clone one base away, this may be a read error. This chain links TRBV5-1 with TRBJ2-3; D gene unclear. CDR3 size: 14 residues. The ends were cut back, 2 bases at V and 5 bases at J, with 12 bases in the middle. Germline lookup yields CDR1 SGHRS and CDR2 YFSETQ. This CDR3 is CASSFRERIDTQYF. In DNA, the CDR3 is TGCGCCAGCAGCTTTAGGGAAAGGATAGATACGCAGTATTTT.

The chain joins TRBV20-1 to TRBJ1-6, with 7 bases identical to TRBD1. The germline V gene has CDR1 DFQATT and CDR2 SNEGSKA (reference sequence). V gave up 3 bases and J gave up 7 bases; unmatched junction bases: 9. The CDR3 extends over 15 amino acids. The CDR3 here is CSASRRDSINSPLHF. For the CDR3, the DNA is TGCAGTGCTAGTCGTCGGGACAGCATCAATTCACCCCTCCACTTT.

This clonotype was recorded at least ten times. The chain employs TRBV11-2 and TRBJ2-5; no reliable D call. V lost 2 bases and J 8 bases, leaving 27 bases between the germline ends. The CDR3 runs to 18 residues. Looked up from germline, CDR1 is SGHAT and CDR2 is FQNNGV. The CDR3 region has the DNA TGTGCCAGCAGCTTATTCTCTGTGCTGCCGACGGTGCAATTAACCCAGTACTTC. Its translation: CASSLFSVLPTVQLTQYF.

By share of the sample, this clonotype is medium-sized. V usage is TRBV7-2 and J usage is TRBJ2-1; D may be TRBD1 (6 bases). V dropped 1 base and J dropped 3 bases, with 10 bases sitting between them. Looked up from germline, CDR1 is SGHTA and CDR2 is FQGNSA. The CDR3 sequence is 15 residues long. The CDR3 loop reads CASSLVQDSYNEQFF. The DNA for the CDR3 is TGTGCCAGCAGCTTAGTACAGGACAGCTACAATGAGCAGTTCTTC.

This clonotype was detected many times. The chain is built from TRBV11-2 and TRBJ2-5; D possibly corresponds to TRBD2 (6 bases). With 5 bases removed from V and 3 bases from J, the gap between germline ends came to 16 bases. The CDR3 sequence is 15 residues long. CDR1 is SGHAT and CDR2 is FQNNGV in the germline V gene. The CDR3 region has the DNA TGTGCCAGCAGCCCTGGGGCGGCGGGGAAAGAGACCCAGTACTTC. Translated: CASSPGAAGKETQYF. Full variable domain (missing parts from reference TRBV11-2 and TRBJ2-5): EAGVAQSPRYKIIEKRQSVAFWCNPISGHATLYWYQQILGQGPKLLIQFQNNGVVDDSQLPKDRFSAERLKGVDSTLKIQPAKLEDSAVYLCASSPGAAGKETQYFGPGTRLLVL.

This clonotype appeared many times. This chain links TRBV11-1 with TRBJ2-6; the D gene is possibly TRBD1 (5 bases). Germline V gives CDR1 SGHAT, CDR2 FQDESV (reference sequence). Trimming removed 6 bases at V and 0 bases at J, with 21 bases between. This CDR3 spans 19 amino acids. CDR3 coding DNA: TGTGCCAGCAGTCCCGATCTACAGGATGGATTCTCTGGGGCCAACGTCCTGACTTTC. Amino acid sequence: CASSPDLQDGFSGANVLTF.

This clonotype showed up many times. The chain joins TRBV18 to TRBJ2-5; TRBD1 or TRBD2 may be the D gene (5 bases each). The CDR3 is made up of 15 amino acids. The germline gives CDR1 KGHSH, CDR2 LQKENI. V was trimmed by 0 bases and J by 5 bases, leaving 13 bases between them. CDR3: CASSPPAAWGETQYF. The CDR3 nucleotides are TGTGCCAGCTCACCACCGGCAGCTTGGGGGGAGACCCAGTACTTC.

This clonotype was picked up many times. The chain carries TRBV20-1 and TRBJ2-5, with 8 bases matching TRBD2. Per germline, CDR1 DFQATT and CDR2 SNEGSKA (reference sequence). CDR3 length: 15 amino acids. The trim removed 0 bases at V and 1 base at J, leaving 4 bases unmatched. CDR3 coding DNA: TGCAGTGCTAGAGACGGGACTAGTCCCCAAGAGACCCAGTACTTC. It encodes CSARDGTSPQETQYF.

This clonotype was seen ten or more times. The rearrangement joins TRBV10-1 to TRBJ2-3, with D unresolved. Germline-derived CDR1 and CDR2 are WNHNN and SYGVQD (reference sequence). The V end was cut by 4 bases, the J end by 6 bases, with 8 bases between. The CDR3 sequence is 12 residues long. CDR3 coding DNA: TGCGCCAGCAGTGGGGCCGCGGATACGCAGTATTTT. Its protein is CASSGAADTQYF.

This clonotype was recorded many times. The chain has TRBV14 and TRBJ2-3, with D uncertain. This CDR3 region has 15 residues. Germline V lookup: CDR1 SGHDN, CDR2 FVKESK. The V and J ends lost 1 base and 1 base respectively, with 9 bases between them. The CDR3 DNA is TGTGCCAGCAGCCAAGTAGTATGGGGCACAGATACGCAGTATTTT. This codes for CASSQVVWGTDTQYF.

This clonotype occurred many times. V gene TRBV7-9 combines with J gene TRBJ2-5; the D call may be TRBD1 or TRBD2 (5 bases each). Germline V gives CDR1 SEHNR, CDR2 FQNEAQ (reference sequence). The V gene lost 5 bases and the J gene lost 5 bases, with 15 bases spanning the gap. The CDR3 sequence is 14 residues long. The DNA of the CDR3 is TGTGCCAGCAGCCCCGGGGCGTCTGTTGAGACCCAGTACTTC. Translating it yields CASSPGASVETQYF.

In its sample, this clonotype was seen many times. The chain couples TRBV7-2 to TRBJ1-5, with unresolved D. The V gene's germline CDR1 is SGHTA and CDR2 FQGNSA. There are 15 residues in the CDR3. The ends were cut back, 7 bases at V and 2 bases at J, with 15 bases in the middle. CDR3 in DNA: TGTGCCAGCAAAATAGCCAGTTTCGGCAATCAGCCCCAGCATTTT. Amino acid sequence: CASKIASFGNQPQHF.

This clonotype was seen only a few times. The J gene is TRBJ2-7, the V gene TRBV14, with D perhaps given as TRBD1 or TRBD2 (5 bases each). Germline values: CDR1 SGHDN, CDR2 FVKESK. V lost 6 bases and J 6 bases, leaving 18 bases between the germline ends. The CDR3 covers 14 residues. The CDR3 nucleotides are TGTGCCAGCAGAGGGACCACCCATTGGGGCGAGCAGTACTTC. Translating gives CASRGTTHWGEQYF. The full variable domain, in which reference TRBV14 and TRBJ2-7 provide the parts outside the CDR3, is EAGVTQFPSHSVIEKGQTVTLRCDPISGHDNLYWYRRVMGKEIKFLLHFVKESKQDESGMPNNRFLAERTGGTYSTLKVQPAELEDSGVYFCASRGTTHWGEQYFGPGTRLTVT.

The chain links TRBV4-1 to TRBJ1-2, with TRBD1 as a possible D gene (5 bases). Trimming removed 4 bases at V and 5 bases at J, with 11 bases between. The CDR3 runs to 13 residues. CDR1 and CDR2 (germline): MGHRA, YSYEKL. The DNA of the CDR3 is TGCGCCAGCAGCCCGACAGAGTTTTATGGCTACACCTTC. Amino acids: CASSPTEFYGYTF.

This clonotype was seen only a few times. V usage is TRBV5-1 and J usage is TRBJ2-7; 7 bases line up with TRBD1. Per the germline V gene, CDR1 is SGHRS and CDR2 is YFSETQ. CDR3 length: 13 amino acids. The J segment lost 3 bases and the V segment lost 3 bases, leaving 3 bases of the junction unmatched. CDR3: CASSSNRGYEQYF. The DNA of the CDR3 is TGCGCCAGCAGCTCGAACAGGGGCTACGAGCAGTACTTC.

This chain joins TRBV12-3 or TRBV12-4 and TRBJ1-4, with D hard to call. The CDR3 covers 14 residues. Trimming took off 5 bases at V and 6 bases at J, with 13 bases between the two ends. CDR3 bases: TGTGCCAGCAGTCCTGCGGGGATACATGAAAAACTGTTTTTT. It specifies CASSPAGIHEKLFF.

This clonotype was observed many times. The CDR3, as DNA: TGTGCCAGCAGCTTTCAGGGGACCACTGAAGCTTTCTTT. Translating gives CASSFQGTTEAFF. The rearrangement uses TRBV11-2 and TRBJ1-1; TRBD1 is a possible D gene (6 bases). Germline CDR1 and CDR2: SGHAT and FQNNGV. The CDR3 covers 13 residues. Trimming removed 3 bases from V and 4 bases from J, with 9 bases in between.

This clonotype turned up a few times. The gene calls are TRBV5-1 and TRBJ1-1; TRBD1 agrees at 8 bases. With 0 bases clipped from V and 3 bases from J, the junction kept 1 base outside the gene matches. The germline V gene has CDR1 SGHRS and CDR2 YFSETQ. The CDR3 is made up of 14 amino acids. In DNA form, the CDR3 reads TGCGCCAGCAGCTTGGGGACAGGGTACACTGAAGCTTTCTTT. Its protein product is CASSLGTGYTEAFF.

Many counts were recorded for this clonotype. V gene TRBV19 combines with J gene TRBJ2-1, with D uncertain. The CDR3 consists of 15 residues. Trimming removed 6 bases from V and 0 bases from J, with 12 bases in between. Germline values: CDR1 LNHDA, CDR2 SQIVND (reference sequence). Written as DNA, the CDR3 is TGTGCCAGTAGCCCCGGGCAGAGCTCCTACAATGAGCAGTTCTTC. Translating gives CASSPGQSSYNEQFF.

Turning to this clonotype: This may arise from a read error, as a much more abundant clone is one base away. The final CDR3 position lacks the conserved phenylalanine or tryptophan, pointing to a likely read error. V is TRBV5-1 and J is TRBJ2-2; D is undetermined. Trimming pared 3 bases from V and 2 bases from J, leaving 5 bases between. Germline assignment: CDR1 SGHRS and CDR2 YFSETQ. The CDR3 covers 13 residues. The DNA for the CDR3 is TGCGCCAGCAGCTCGGATAACACCGGGGAGCTGTTTCTT. Translation gives CASSSDNTGELFL.

This clonotype appeared a few times. The genes are TRBV6-5 and TRBJ2-1, with 8 nucleotides matching TRBD1. The ends lost 7 bases at V and 7 bases at J; junction bases unmatched: 12. CDR3 length: 15 amino acids. CDR1 is MNHEY, CDR2 SVGAGI, per germline. CDR3 nucleotide sequence: TGTGCCAGCATGTACAGGGGGGCCTTACGAAATGAGCAGTTCTTC. This codes for CASMYRGALRNEQFF.

V gene TRBV6-6 combines with J gene TRBJ1-1; D gene uncertain. This CDR3 is built from 14 residues. V lost 2 bases and J lost 7, with 14 bases in between. The V gene's germline CDR1 is MNHNY and CDR2 SVGAGI (reference sequence). CDR3 coding DNA: TGTGCCAGCAGTTACCAAGCGGGCTGGAGTGAAGCTTTCTTT. Protein product: CASSYQAGWSEAFF.

The chain couples TRBV7-9 to TRBJ1-1, with 7 positions matching TRBD1. V was pared by 5 bases and J by 2 bases, with 8 bases of the junction left unmatched. Germline V gene data show CDR1 as SEHNR and CDR2 as FQNEAQ (reference sequence). This CDR3 has 15 amino acids. CDR3 nucleotides: TGTGCCAGCAGCCCCCAGGGACAGCCCAACACTGAAGCTTTCTTT. This translates into CASSPQGQPNTEAFF.